A single sample gave rise to the 27 T cell receptor beta chains below, sequenced in a study of T-cell reconstitution after alpha-beta-depleted transplantation in children. Construction of the TCRbeta library involved unique molecular identifiers. One entry per CDR3 protein, called by TCRdb with MiXCR from the PCR reads. The sample has approximately 500,000 distinct CDR3 sequences; over 20% are singletons. The source was PBMCs, collected before TCRalphabeta/CD19-depleted stem cell transplant. These receptors all stem from a boy younger than two with Wiskott-Aldrich syndrome, due to receive a stem cell transplant.

V gene TRBV7-9 combines with J gene TRBJ2-1; 7 nucleotides agree with TRBD2. The V and J ends lost 3 bases and 4 bases, in that order; junction bases with no gene match: 3. This CDR3 is built from 14 residues. Germline V gene sequence: CDR1 SEHNR, CDR2 FQNEAQ (reference sequence). CDR3 sequence reads: CASSFTGGYNEQFF. CDR3 sequence (DNA): TGTGCCAGCAGCTTTACGGGAGGTTACAATGAGCAGTTCTTC.

Comment on this clonotype: A much larger clonotype is one base distant, so this may be a read error. The rearrangement links TRBV7-2 to TRBJ2-7; 9 bases fit TRBD2. Unmatched junction bases numbered 1, after V lost 2 bases and J lost 2 bases. The CDR3 sequence is 14 residues long. The germline gives CDR1 SGHTA, CDR2 FQGNSA. CDR3 DNA sequence: TGTGCCAGCAGCTTACTAGCGGGACCCTACGAGCAGTACTTC. It translates to CASSLLAGPYEQYF.

This clonotype was counted between two and nine times. This rearrangement joins TRBV13 to TRBJ2-1; D is uncertain. CDR3 length: 22 amino acids. From germline, CDR1 is PRHDT and CDR2 FYEKMQ (reference sequence). V lost 0 bases and J 0 bases, leaving 27 bases between the germline ends. CDR3: CASSLGAPDLSFPYDSYNEQFF. The CDR3 DNA sequence: TGTGCCAGCAGCTTAGGGGCCCCTGACCTTTCCTTTCCGTATGACTCCTACAATGAGCAGTTCTTC.

The chain carries TRBV4-1 and TRBJ2-1, with D unresolved. V lost 0 bases, J lost 2 bases, and 8 bases lay in between. Germline V lookup: CDR1 MGHRA, CDR2 YSYEKL. The CDR3 consists of 15 residues. CDR3 in DNA: TGCGCCAGCAGCCAAGATTCCAGTACCTACAATGAGCAGTTCTTC. It encodes CASSQDSSTYNEQFF.

This rearrangement joins TRBV15 to TRBJ2-7; possibly TRBD1 for D (6 bases). Looked up from germline, CDR1 is LNHNV and CDR2 is YYDKDF (reference sequence). CDR3 length: 18 amino acids. The germline V and J ends were trimmed by 0 bases and 7 bases, with 25 bases remaining between them. This CDR3 is CATSRDWGVGQTYGEQYF. For the CDR3, the DNA is TGTGCCACCAGCAGAGATTGGGGAGTTGGACAGACCTATGGGGAGCAGTACTTC.

This rearrangement joins TRBV5-1 to TRBJ2-7; D gene unclear. This CDR3 has 13 residues. V was pared by 1 base and J by 5 bases, with 10 bases between. The germline CDR1 and CDR2 sequences are SGHRS and YFSETQ. CDR3 amino acids: CASSLNPENEQYF. Here the CDR3 DNA reads TGCGCCAGCAGCTTGAACCCCGAGAACGAGCAGTACTTC.

In its sample, this clonotype was seen a few times. This chain uses TRBV6-2 or TRBV6-3 with TRBJ2-3, with 8 bases identical to TRBD1. The CDR3 runs to 16 residues. From germline, CDR1 is MNHEY and CDR2 SVGEGT. With 5 bases clipped from V and 3 bases from J, the junction kept 10 bases outside the gene matches. CDR3 in DNA: TGTGCCAGCAGTCCGCGGACAGGGTTCGGGACAGATACGCAGTATTTT. Residues: CASSPRTGFGTDTQYF.

J is TRBJ1-1 and V is TRBV12-3 or TRBV12-4; 7 bases match TRBD1. V shed 5 bases and J 8 bases; nucleotides not matched to a gene: 8. This CDR3 has 13 amino acids. The CDR3 region has the DNA TGTGCCAGCAGTGCTCCGGGACAGACAGAAGCTTTCTTT. This gives the protein CASSAPGQTEAFF.

This sequence joins TRBV12-3 or TRBV12-4 and TRBJ2-7; 8 bases align to TRBD2. With V trimmed by 4 bases and J by 2 bases, 13 bases remained unmatched. The CDR3 spans 17 residues. The CDR3 DNA sequence: TGTGCCAGCAGTTCAACAAGGGATCGGGAGGGGCCCTACGAGCAGTACTTC. This translates into CASSSTRDREGPYEQYF.

This clonotype was counted only a few times. The V call is TRBV20-1, the J call TRBJ1-2; 7 nucleotides match TRBD1. Germline CDR1 and CDR2: DFQATT and SNEGSKA (reference sequence). This CDR3 has 13 residues. With V trimmed by 3 bases and J by 3 bases, 4 bases remained unmatched. CDR3 protein: CSASYRGHYGYTF. DNA for the CDR3: TGCAGTGCTAGTTACAGGGGACACTATGGCTACACCTTC.

This clonotype was found a few times. This chain connects TRBV7-9 to TRBJ2-1, with TRBD2 identical over 10 bases. The V gene end was trimmed by 4 bases and the J gene end by 5 bases; junction bases not matched to a gene: 5. Per the germline V gene, CDR1 is SEHNR and CDR2 is FQNEAQ (reference sequence). The CDR3 covers 15 residues. This CDR3 is CASSSLAGADNEQFF. For the CDR3, the DNA is TGTGCCAGCAGCTCCCTAGCGGGAGCTGACAATGAGCAGTTCTTC. Drawing the rest from reference TRBV7-9 and TRBJ2-1, the complete variable domain is DTGVSQNPRHKITKRGQNVTFRCDPISEHNRLYWYRQTLGQGPEFLTYFQNEAQLEKSRLLSDRFSAERPKGSFSTLEIQRTEQGDSAMYLCASSSLAGADNEQFFGPGTRLTVL.

This chain connects TRBV10-3 to TRBJ2-1; D is perhaps TRBD1 or TRBD2 (5 bases each). The CDR3 totals 14 residues. Germline V gene data show CDR1 as ENHRY and CDR2 as SYGVKD. V lost 8 bases and J 3 bases, leaving 14 bases between the germline ends. The CDR3 DNA is TGTGCCATCGGGGACGGGGTTGGCTACAATGAGCAGTTCTTC. Its protein product is CAIGDGVGYNEQFF.

This clonotype showed up just a few times. The V and J genes are TRBV27 and TRBJ2-6; D uncertain. Germline assignment: CDR1 MNHEY and CDR2 SMNVEV (reference sequence). Trimming pared 2 bases from V and 4 bases from J, leaving 9 bases between. The CDR3 length is 15 residues. As DNA, the CDR3 is TGTGCCAGCAGTTTAGTCCCTACCGGGGCCAACGTCCTGACTTTC. This encodes CASSLVPTGANVLTF.

This clonotype was counted only a few times. This rearrangement joins TRBV6-2 or TRBV6-3 to TRBJ2-4; D unresolved. From germline, CDR1 is MNHEY and CDR2 SVGEGT. The V gene lost 5 bases and the J gene lost 7 bases, with 6 bases spanning the gap. The CDR3 spans 11 residues. CDR3 sequence (DNA): TGTGCCAGCAGTCAAGTCAACATTCAGTACTTC. Amino acid sequence: CASSQVNIQYF.

The V call is TRBV5-1, the J call TRBJ2-3, with D maybe TRBD2 (5 bases). Per the germline V gene, CDR1 is SGHRS and CDR2 is YFSETQ. The V gene lost 5 bases and the J gene lost 6 bases, with 10 bases spanning the gap. The CDR3 runs 12 residues. CDR3 amino acids: CASSFSDDTQYF. As DNA, the CDR3 is TGCGCCAGCAGTTTTAGCGACGATACGCAGTATTTT.

The J gene is TRBJ1-5, the V gene TRBV10-3, with TRBD1 as a possible D gene (6 bases). Trimming pared 4 bases from V and 5 bases from J, leaving 12 bases between. This CDR3 contains 14 residues. From germline, CDR1 is ENHRY and CDR2 SYGVKD. CDR3 DNA sequence: TGTGCCATCAGTGGGGTGGCAGGGGATCAGCCCCAGCATTTT. Its translation: CAISGVAGDQPQHF.

This clonotype was counted between two and nine times. The chain employs TRBV5-1 and TRBJ2-1; 9 nucleotides align to TRBD1. The CDR3 covers 15 residues. The J segment lost 8 bases and the V segment lost 4 bases, leaving 10 bases of the junction unmatched. The germline CDR1 and CDR2 sequences are SGHRS and YFSETQ. CDR3 nucleotide sequence: TGCGCCAGCAGCCTAATCCGGGACAGGGTAGATGAGCAGTTCTTC. This sequence encodes CASSLIRDRVDEQFF. Based on the CDR3 plus reference TRBV5-1 and TRBJ2-1, the full variable domain is KAGVTQTPRYLIKTRGQQVTLSCSPISGHRSVSWYQQTPGQGLQFLFEYFSETQRNKGNFPGRFSGRQFSNSRSEMNVSTLELGDSALYLCASSLIRDRVDEQFFGPGTRLTVL.

This clonotype was counted only a few times. The chain uses TRBV5-1 and TRBJ2-7; D is possibly TRBD1 (6 bases). The CDR3 is 15 amino acids. Germline loops: CDR1 SGHRS, CDR2 YFSETQ. V was trimmed by 1 base and J by 6 bases, leaving 17 bases between them. CDR3 loop: CASSLKPKDSVEQYF. The CDR3 region has the DNA TGCGCCAGCAGCTTGAAACCCAAGGACAGTGTCGAGCAGTACTTC.

About this clonotype itself: A junction boundary mismatches the germline segment, possibly from a read error. The chain has TRBV20-1 and TRBJ2-1, with D unresolved. Germline assignment: CDR1 DFQATT and CDR2 SNEGSKA (reference sequence). The CDR3 is 17 residues long. The CDR3 region has the DNA TGCTGTGCTAGAGATCTAGGGCTGGCCGCTGGATACAATGAGCAGTTCTTC. Translating gives CCARDLGLAAGYNEQFF.

This clonotype was detected a few times. V and J are TRBV10-3 and TRBJ2-5; TRBD2 is a possible D gene (6 bases). The CDR3 contains 14 residues. The V and J ends lost 10 bases and 4 bases respectively, with 19 bases between them. Germline-derived CDR1 and CDR2 are ENHRY and SYGVKD. The CDR3 DNA follows: TGTGCCAGCGCCCGGGACTCCGAGGCAGAGACCCAGTACTTC. Protein sequence: CASARDSEAETQYF.

The sample holds a few counts of this clonotype. The rearrangement uses TRBV12-3 or TRBV12-4 and TRBJ2-7; 9 bases map to TRBD2. V lost 3 bases, J lost 5 bases, and 8 bases stayed unmatched. This CDR3 spans 15 amino acids. The CDR3 loop is CASSFYGGRADEQYF. The CDR3 nucleotides read TGTGCCAGCAGTTTTTATGGCGGGAGGGCCGACGAGCAGTACTTC.

This clonotype was counted once. The rearrangement joins TRBV5-1 to TRBJ2-2; no firm D call. The CDR3 is made up of 13 amino acids. Trimming removed 2 bases at V and 6 bases at J, with 8 bases between. Per the germline V gene, CDR1 is SGHRS and CDR2 is YFSETQ. CDR3 region: CASSLIISGELFF. The CDR3 coding sequence is TGCGCCAGCAGCTTAATTATCTCCGGGGAGCTGTTTTTT.

This rearrangement joins TRBV18 to TRBJ2-7; D might be TRBD2 (6 bases). CDR1 and CDR2 from the germline V gene are KGHSH and LQKENI. The CDR3 extends over 14 amino acids. Trimming took off 3 bases at V and 1 base at J, with 10 bases between the two ends. Here the CDR3 reads CASSPKAGSYEQYF. The DNA of the CDR3 is TGTGCCAGCTCACCTAAAGCGGGTTCCTACGAGCAGTACTTC.

This clonotype showed up just a few times. This chain joins TRBV28 and TRBJ2-5, with 7 positions matching TRBD2. The CDR3 spans 12 residues. The germline V gene has CDR1 MDHEN and CDR2 SYDVKM. Unmatched junction bases numbered 4, after V lost 5 bases and J lost 7 bases. The CDR3 coding sequence is TGTGCCAGCAGTAGGACTAGGCGGACCCAGTACTTC. Its protein is CASSRTRRTQYF.

This clonotype was recorded a few times. The gene calls are TRBV4-2 and TRBJ2-1; 12 bases are a match to TRBD2. The V segment lost 1 base and the J segment 7 bases; nucleotides outside the gene matches: 11. This CDR3 comprises 18 residues. Germline assignment: CDR1 LGHNA and CDR2 YNFKEQ. In nucleotides, the CDR3 is TGTGCCAGCAGCCAAGCCCTGACTAGCGGGAGAGTGAGAAATGAGCAGTTCTTC. Its protein product is CASSQALTSGRVRNEQFF.

The CDR3: CASSSTRTYTKETQYF. CDR3 in DNA: TGCGCCAGCAGCTCCACCCGCACATACACGAAAGAGACCCAGTACTTC. This chain connects TRBV5-1 to TRBJ2-5; no reliable D call. This CDR3 region has 16 residues. V lost 3 bases to trimming and J lost 3 bases, with 18 bases between them. The germline V gene encodes CDR1 SGHRS and CDR2 YFSETQ. The full variable domain, in which reference TRBV5-1 and TRBJ2-5 provide the parts outside the CDR3, is KAGVTQTPRYLIKTRGQQVTLSCSPISGHRSVSWYQQTPGQGLQFLFEYFSETQRNKGNFPGRFSGRQFSNSRSEMNVSTLELGDSALYLCASSSTRTYTKETQYFGPGTRLLVL.

The rearrangement uses TRBV24-1 and TRBJ1-1; unclear D gene. The V end was cut by 4 bases, the J end by 1 base, with 12 bases between. CDR1 and CDR2 (germline): KGHDR, SFDVKD. The CDR3 totals 15 residues. The CDR3 DNA follows: TGTGCCACCAGTGACCTACCTACAACGAACACTGAAGCTTTCTTT. Protein product: CATSDLPTTNTEAFF.